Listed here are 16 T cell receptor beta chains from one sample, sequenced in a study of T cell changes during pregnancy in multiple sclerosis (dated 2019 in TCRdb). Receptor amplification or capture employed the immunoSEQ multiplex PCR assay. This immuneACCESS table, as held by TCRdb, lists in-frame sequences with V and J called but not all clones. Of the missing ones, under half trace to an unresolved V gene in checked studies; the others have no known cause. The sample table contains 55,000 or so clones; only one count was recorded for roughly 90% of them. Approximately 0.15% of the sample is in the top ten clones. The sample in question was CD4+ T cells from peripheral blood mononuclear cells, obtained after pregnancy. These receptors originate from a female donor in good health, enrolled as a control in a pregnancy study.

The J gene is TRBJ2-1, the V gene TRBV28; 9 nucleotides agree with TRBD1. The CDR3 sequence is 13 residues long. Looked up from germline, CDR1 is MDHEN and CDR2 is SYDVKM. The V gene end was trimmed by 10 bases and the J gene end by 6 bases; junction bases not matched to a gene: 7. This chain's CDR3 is CATGQGKRNEQFF. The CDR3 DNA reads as TGTGCCACCGGACAGGGGAAGCGCAATGAGCAGTTCTTC. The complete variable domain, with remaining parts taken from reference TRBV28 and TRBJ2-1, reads DVKVTQSSRYLVKRTGEKVFLECVQDMDHENMFWYRQDPGLGLRLIYFSYDVKMKEKGDIPEGYSVSREKKERFSLILESASTNQTSMYLCATGQGKRNEQFFGPGTRLTVL.

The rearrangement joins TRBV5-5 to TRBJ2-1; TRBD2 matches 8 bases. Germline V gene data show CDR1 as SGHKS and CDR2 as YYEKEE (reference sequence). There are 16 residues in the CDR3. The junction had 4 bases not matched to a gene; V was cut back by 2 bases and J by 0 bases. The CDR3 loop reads CASSLTGTSSYNEQFF. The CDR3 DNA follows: TGTGCCAGCAGCTTAACAGGGACTAGCTCCTACAATGAGCAGTTCTTC.

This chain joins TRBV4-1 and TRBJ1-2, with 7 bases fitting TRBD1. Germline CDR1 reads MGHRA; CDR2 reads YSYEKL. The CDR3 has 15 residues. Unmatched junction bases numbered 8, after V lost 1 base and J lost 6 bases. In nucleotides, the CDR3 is TGCGCCAGCAGCCAAGGGCCAGGAGGGACAGATGGCTACACCTTC. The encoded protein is CASSQGPGGTDGYTF.

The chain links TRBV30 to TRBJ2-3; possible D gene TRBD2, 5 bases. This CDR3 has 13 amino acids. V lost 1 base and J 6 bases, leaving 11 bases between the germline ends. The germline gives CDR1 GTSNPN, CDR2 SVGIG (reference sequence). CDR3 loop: CAWSELAGDTQYF. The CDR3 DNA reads TGTGCCTGGAGTGAGCTAGCTGGGGATACGCAGTATTTT.

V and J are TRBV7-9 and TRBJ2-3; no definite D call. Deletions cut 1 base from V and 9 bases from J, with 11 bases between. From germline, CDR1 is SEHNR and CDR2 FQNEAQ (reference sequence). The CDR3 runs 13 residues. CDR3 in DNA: TGTGCCAGCAGCTTAGATCCCGGTAACACGCAGTATTTT. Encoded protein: CASSLDPGNTQYF.

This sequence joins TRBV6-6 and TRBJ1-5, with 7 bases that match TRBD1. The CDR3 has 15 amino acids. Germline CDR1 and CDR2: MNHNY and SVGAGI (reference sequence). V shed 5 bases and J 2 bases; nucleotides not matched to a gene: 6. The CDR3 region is CASSLDRLGNQPQHF. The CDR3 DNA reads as TGTGCCAGCAGTCTGGACAGGTTGGGCAATCAGCCCCAGCATTTT.

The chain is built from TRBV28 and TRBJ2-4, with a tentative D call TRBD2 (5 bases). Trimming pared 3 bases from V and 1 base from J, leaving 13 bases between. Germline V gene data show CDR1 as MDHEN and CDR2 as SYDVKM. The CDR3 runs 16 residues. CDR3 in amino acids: CASSFTTRDAKNIQYF. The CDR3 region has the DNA TGTGCCAGCAGTTTTACCACTAGGGATGCCAAAAACATTCAGTACTTC.

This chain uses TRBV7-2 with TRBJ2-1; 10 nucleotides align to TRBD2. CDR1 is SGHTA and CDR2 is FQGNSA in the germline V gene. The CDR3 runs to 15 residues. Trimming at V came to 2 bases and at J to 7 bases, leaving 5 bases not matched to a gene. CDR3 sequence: CASSLSGGAINEQFF. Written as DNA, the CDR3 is TGTGCCAGCAGCTTAAGCGGGGGGGCTATTAATGAGCAGTTCTTC.

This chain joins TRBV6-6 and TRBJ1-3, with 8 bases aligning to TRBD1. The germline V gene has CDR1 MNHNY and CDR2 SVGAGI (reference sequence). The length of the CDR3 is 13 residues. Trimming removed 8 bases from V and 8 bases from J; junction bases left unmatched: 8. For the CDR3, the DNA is TGTGCCAGCGCCGGACAGGGCAGTCACACCATATATTTT. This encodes CASAGQGSHTIYF.

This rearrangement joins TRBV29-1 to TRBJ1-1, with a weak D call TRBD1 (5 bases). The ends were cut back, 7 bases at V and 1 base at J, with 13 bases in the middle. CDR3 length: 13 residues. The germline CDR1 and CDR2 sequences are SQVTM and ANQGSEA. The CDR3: CSAYSGKNTEAFF. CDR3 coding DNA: TGCAGCGCTTATTCAGGGAAGAACACTGAAGCTTTCTTT.

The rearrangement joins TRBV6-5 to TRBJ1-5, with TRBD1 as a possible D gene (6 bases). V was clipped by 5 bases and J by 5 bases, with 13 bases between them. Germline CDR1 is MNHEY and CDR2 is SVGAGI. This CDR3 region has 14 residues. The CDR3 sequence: CASSPQGRDQPQHF. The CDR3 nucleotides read TGTGCCAGCAGTCCCCAGGGGAGGGATCAGCCCCAGCATTTT.

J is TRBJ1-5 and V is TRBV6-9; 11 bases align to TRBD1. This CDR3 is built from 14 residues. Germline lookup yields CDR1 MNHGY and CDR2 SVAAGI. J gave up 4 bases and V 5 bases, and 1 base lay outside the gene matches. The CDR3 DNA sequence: TGTGCCAGCAGTGGGACAGGGGGAAATCAGCCCCAGCATTTT. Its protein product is CASSGTGGNQPQHF.

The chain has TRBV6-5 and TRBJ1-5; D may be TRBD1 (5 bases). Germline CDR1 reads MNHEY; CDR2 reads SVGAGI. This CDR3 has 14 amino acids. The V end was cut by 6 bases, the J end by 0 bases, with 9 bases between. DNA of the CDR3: TGTGCCAGCAGCCGACAGTATAGCAATCAGCCCCAGCATTTT. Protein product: CASSRQYSNQPQHF.

CDR3 sequence reads: CASRSQAQPQHF. The CDR3 DNA reads TGTGCCAGCAGATCTCAGGCCCAGCCCCAGCATTTT. The gene calls are TRBV6-6 and TRBJ1-5; D is ambiguous. CDR3 length: 12 amino acids. With 6 bases removed from V and 7 bases from J, the gap between germline ends came to 10 bases. CDR1 is MNHNY and CDR2 is SVGAGI in the germline V gene (reference sequence).

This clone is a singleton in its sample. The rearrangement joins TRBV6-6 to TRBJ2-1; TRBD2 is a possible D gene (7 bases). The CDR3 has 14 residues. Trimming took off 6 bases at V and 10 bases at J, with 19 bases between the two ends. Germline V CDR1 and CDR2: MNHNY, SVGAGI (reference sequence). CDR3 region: CASSREEGRGEQFF. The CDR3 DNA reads TGTGCCAGCAGCCGCGAGGAAGGGAGGGGGGAGCAGTTCTTC.

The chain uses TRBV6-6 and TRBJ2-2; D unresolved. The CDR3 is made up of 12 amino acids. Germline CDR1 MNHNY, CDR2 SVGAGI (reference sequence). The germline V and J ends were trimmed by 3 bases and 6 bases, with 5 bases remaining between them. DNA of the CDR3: TGTGCCAGCAGTTATCGTGCCGGGGAGCTGTTTTTT. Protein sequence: CASSYRAGELFF.